This TCR beta chain appears in the sequencing data of a study of shared clonotypes between healthy human individuals. Study details: Each donor's CD8 memory used one plate, CD8 naive two, each CD4 subset three. Study observations and caveats: Naive subsets generally exceeded memory subsets in estimated richness. What rarefaction showed was incomplete sorted-subset sequencing despite large depth. The diversity represented, both genetic and in exposure history, was limited by few donors.

Clones were sequenced by immunoSEQ multiplex PCR, and TCRdb holds only the in-frame ones, with some missing. The table records around 1.1 million clones, approximately 80% of them present only once. This clone was recorded once. The antigen is not known. The same CDR3 is also encoded by other DNA sequences in this sample. Sequencing used memory CD4+ T cells from PBMCs. Documented subset: CD45RA-negative fraction. The TCR was taken from a man in his late teens or twenties in good health. Some clones in this sample may be carry-over from other donors' samples.

This CDR3 reads CASRAQGVSNQPQHF. For the CDR3, the DNA is TGTGCCAGCCGGGCTCAGGGGGTGAGCAATCAGCCCCAGCATTTT. This sequence joins TRBV27 and TRBJ1-5, with 7 nucleotides matching TRBD1. Trimming at V came to 8 bases and at J to 1 base, leaving 8 bases not matched to a gene. This CDR3 is built from 15 residues. The germline V gene has CDR1 MNHEY and CDR2 SMNVEV (reference sequence).